The rows below give T cell receptor beta chains drawn from one sample of a study of blood T cell repertoires in COVID-19. Assay: immunoSEQ multiplex PCR; the TCRdb copy retains only in-frame clones and omits some. The data show 250,000 or so clones, around 87% seen once. The sequenced sample consisted of peripheral blood. The receptors originated from a woman aged 60-75 years with COVID-19, enrolled during active disease. Each CDR3 is given with its conserved first and last residue. A D gene is named only where the DNA matches it firmly. Rows give clone size only sometimes, using once, few, many, or a class for an expanded clone.

j_call: TRBJ1-1; v_call: TRBV25-1; clone_size: .; d_call: .; cdr3_nt: TGTGCCAGCACAACGGGGTTCACTGAAGCTTTCTTT; cdr3_aa: CASTTGFTEAFF
j_call: TRBJ2-7; v_call: TRBV19; clone_size: .; d_call: TRBD2; cdr3_nt: TGTGCCAGTAGTACTCACTCCTTAGCGGGGTTAATCTCCTACGAGCAGTACTTC; cdr3_aa: CASSTHSLAGLISYEQYF
j_call: TRBJ1-2; v_call: TRBV5-6; clone_size: .; d_call: TRBD1; cdr3_nt: TGTGCCAGCAGCCCAGGGACAGGGTCGGCTAACTATGGCTACACCTTC; cdr3_aa: CASSPGTGSANYGYTF
j_call: TRBJ1-2; v_call: TRBV6-5; clone_size: .; d_call: .; cdr3_nt: TGTGCCAGTACCGAAAGTGGGCGTCTCGGCTATGGCTACACCTTC; cdr3_aa: CASTESGRLGYGYTF
j_call: TRBJ1-1; v_call: TRBV18; clone_size: .; d_call: TRBD1; cdr3_nt: TGTGCCAGCTCACCAGTGCTCAGGACAGGGGATGCTGAAGCTTTCTTT; cdr3_aa: CASSPVLRTGDAEAFF
j_call: TRBJ2-7; v_call: TRBV23-1; clone_size: .; d_call: TRBD1; cdr3_nt: TGCGCCAGCAGTCAATCGCCAGGGACAGCCCCCTACGAGCAGTACTTC; cdr3_aa: CASSQSPGTAPYEQYF
j_call: TRBJ2-3; v_call: TRBV6-5; clone_size: .; d_call: .; cdr3_nt: TGTGCCAGCAGTCCGAGACACTCGGGCACAGATACGCAGTATTTT; cdr3_aa: CASSPRHSGTDTQYF
j_call: TRBJ2-1; v_call: TRBV5-1; clone_size: .; d_call: .; cdr3_nt: TGCGCCAGCAGCCCGGATGGGACTGCCGACTACAATGAGCAGTTCTTC; cdr3_aa: CASSPDGTADYNEQFF
j_call: TRBJ2-7; v_call: TRBV7-9; clone_size: .; d_call: .; cdr3_nt: TGTGCCAGCAGAAGGTTGGAGGACGAGCAGTACTTC; cdr3_aa: CASRRLEDEQYF
j_call: TRBJ2-6; v_call: TRBV29-1; clone_size: .; d_call: .; cdr3_nt: TGCAGCGTTGCCGGGTCTGGGGCCAACGTCCTGACTTTC; cdr3_aa: CSVAGSGANVLTF
j_call: TRBJ2-7; v_call: TRBV6-2/TRBV6-3; clone_size: .; d_call: TRBD1; cdr3_nt: TGTGCCAGCAGTTACCCTCGACCCAGGGGGCCTCCCTACGAGCAGTACTTC; cdr3_aa: CASSYPRPRGPPYEQYF
j_call: TRBJ1-5; v_call: TRBV21-1; clone_size: .; d_call: .; cdr3_nt: TGTGCCAGCAGCCCCCCCGGGGGAACATCTTGGCAGCCCCAGCATTTT; cdr3_aa: CASSPPGGTSWQPQHF
j_call: TRBJ2-1; v_call: TRBV7-3; clone_size: .; d_call: .; cdr3_nt: TGTGCCAGCAGCTCGAGGACAAACTACAATGAGCAGTTCTTC; cdr3_aa: CASSSRTNYNEQFF
j_call: TRBJ1-2; v_call: TRBV7-9; clone_size: .; d_call: .; cdr3_nt: TGTGCCAGCAGCTTAACCGGGGGTCCCTATGGCTACACCTTC; cdr3_aa: CASSLTGGPYGYTF
j_call: TRBJ1-1; v_call: TRBV3-1/TRBV3-2; clone_size: .; d_call: TRBD1; cdr3_nt: TGTGCCAGCAGCCAACGACAGGGGAGCACTGAAGCTTTCTTT; cdr3_aa: CASSQRQGSTEAFF
j_call: TRBJ1-6; v_call: TRBV13; clone_size: few; d_call: TRBD1; cdr3_nt: TGTGCCAGCAGGTCTAAGGGGGCAGGGAATTCACCCCTCCACTTT; cdr3_aa: CASRSKGAGNSPLHF
j_call: TRBJ2-7; v_call: TRBV4-3; clone_size: .; d_call: .; cdr3_nt: TGCGCCAGCAGCCAAGAAGCGGTTGGGTTGGGCGAGCAGTACTTC; cdr3_aa: CASSQEAVGLGEQYF
j_call: TRBJ2-1; v_call: TRBV18; clone_size: .; d_call: TRBD1; cdr3_nt: TGTGCCAGCTCACCGACAGGGGGAGAAAGGAATGAGCAGTTCTTC; cdr3_aa: CASSPTGGERNEQFF
j_call: TRBJ1-2; v_call: TRBV9; clone_size: .; d_call: TRBD1; cdr3_nt: TGTGCCAGCAGCCCGAGGGGGGACAGGGGTAACTATGGCTACACCTTC; cdr3_aa: CASSPRGDRGNYGYTF
j_call: TRBJ2-1; v_call: TRBV19; clone_size: .; d_call: .; cdr3_nt: TGTGCCAGTAGTATCCAGGGCCCTCACAATGAGCAGTTCTTC; cdr3_aa: CASSIQGPHNEQFF
j_call: TRBJ2-5; v_call: TRBV19; clone_size: .; d_call: .; cdr3_nt: TGTGCCAGCACGGACACCTATGGAGAGACCCAGTACTTC; cdr3_aa: CASTDTYGETQYF
j_call: TRBJ1-3; v_call: TRBV9; clone_size: few; d_call: .; cdr3_nt: TGTGCCAGCAGCGCTGGCGCAGGTCCTTCTGGAAACACCATATATTTT; cdr3_aa: CASSAGAGPSGNTIYF
j_call: TRBJ1-1; v_call: TRBV5-1; clone_size: .; d_call: .; cdr3_nt: TGCGCCAGCAGCGTGGACCGTGAGATGAACACTGAAGCTTTCTTT; cdr3_aa: CASSVDREMNTEAFF
j_call: TRBJ1-5; v_call: TRBV19; clone_size: .; d_call: .; cdr3_nt: TGTGCCAGTAGTATAGTACAGCCCTGGAGGCAGCCCCAGCATTTT; cdr3_aa: CASSIVQPWRQPQHF
j_call: TRBJ2-2; v_call: TRBV11-1; clone_size: .; d_call: .; cdr3_nt: TGTGCCAGCAGCTTAGGTGGGGCCACCGGGGAGCTGTTTTTT; cdr3_aa: CASSLGGATGELFF
j_call: TRBJ1-6; v_call: TRBV6-5; clone_size: .; d_call: .; cdr3_nt: TGTGCCAGCACCCCGGGGGGGGCCGTGGGTTCACCCCTCCACTTT; cdr3_aa: CASTPGGAVGSPLHF
j_call: TRBJ2-1; v_call: TRBV2; clone_size: .; d_call: .; cdr3_nt: TGTGCCAGCAGTTTAGAGTACAATGAGCAGTTCTTC; cdr3_aa: CASSLEYNEQFF
j_call: TRBJ1-6; v_call: TRBV6-2/TRBV6-3; clone_size: few; d_call: .; cdr3_nt: TGTGCCAGCAGTTACTCGGAGGGGTATAATTCACCCCTCCACTTT; cdr3_aa: CASSYSEGYNSPLHF
j_call: TRBJ2-5; v_call: TRBV7-9; clone_size: .; d_call: TRBD1; cdr3_nt: TGTGCCAGCAGCTTAGTTGGGACAGGGAAAGAGACCCAGTACTTC; cdr3_aa: CASSLVGTGKETQYF
j_call: TRBJ1-5; v_call: TRBV7-2; clone_size: once; d_call: .; cdr3_nt: TGTGCCAGCAGCTTGGAGGGGTCTAATCAGCCCCAGCATTTT; cdr3_aa: CASSLEGSNQPQHF
j_call: TRBJ1-2; v_call: TRBV6-2/TRBV6-3; clone_size: .; d_call: TRBD1; cdr3_nt: TGTGCCAGCAGCCCGGGACAGGGAATAGGAGGCTACACCTTC; cdr3_aa: CASSPGQGIGGYTF
j_call: TRBJ2-1; v_call: TRBV2; clone_size: .; d_call: .; cdr3_nt: TGTGCCAGCAGTGTCGGGAATGAGCAGTTCTTC; cdr3_aa: CASSVGNEQFF
j_call: TRBJ1-1; v_call: TRBV27; clone_size: once; d_call: .; cdr3_nt: TGTGCCAGCAGTTTTGACAGAACAAACACTGAAGCTTTCTTT; cdr3_aa: CASSFDRTNTEAFF
j_call: TRBJ1-3; v_call: TRBV19; clone_size: .; d_call: .; cdr3_nt: TGTGCCAGTAGTATAGATCGGACACAACGCACCATATATTTT; cdr3_aa: CASSIDRTQRTIYF
j_call: TRBJ2-7; v_call: TRBV6-2/TRBV6-3; clone_size: .; d_call: .; cdr3_nt: TGTGCCAGCAGTTACTCGGGGCCGGACTACGAGCAGTACTTC; cdr3_aa: CASSYSGPDYEQYF
j_call: TRBJ2-5; v_call: TRBV6-4; clone_size: .; d_call: .; cdr3_nt: TGTGCCAGCAGTGCAAACAGCCAAGAGACCCAGTACTTC; cdr3_aa: CASSANSQETQYF
j_call: TRBJ2-7; v_call: TRBV10-3; clone_size: .; d_call: .; cdr3_nt: TGTGCCATCAGCCAACCCAGGGGCCCGAGCTCCTACGAGCAGTACTTC; cdr3_aa: CAISQPRGPSSYEQYF
j_call: TRBJ2-3; v_call: TRBV10-1; clone_size: .; d_call: TRBD1; cdr3_nt: TGCGCCAGCAGTGTGCCGAGACAGGGCCTGCCTGATAACACAGATACGCAGTATTTT; cdr3_aa: CASSVPRQGLPDNTDTQYF